These 18 T cell receptor beta chains share one sample of origin, sequenced in a study of lymphopenia after photon versus proton radiotherapy. Data came from immunoSEQ multiplex PCR; TCRdb stores just in-frame clones and leaves some out. Of roughly 76,000 clones listed, around 92% were seen once; the top ten hold 2% to 2.5%. This material consisted of peripheral blood, taken from a patient treated with photon-based radiotherapy. The receptors shown here come from a woman in her thirties or forties with cholangiocarcinoma.

This clone has a handful of counts. The CDR3 here is CASSYLQGYNEQFF. In nucleotides, the CDR3 is TGTGCCAGCAGTTACCTACAGGGTTACAATGAGCAGTTCTTC. The genes are TRBV6-6 and TRBJ2-1; perhaps TRBD1 as D (6 bases). The CDR3 covers 14 residues. Germline CDR1 and CDR2: MNHNY and SVGAGI (reference sequence). With 2 bases removed from V and 4 bases from J, the gap between germline ends came to 9 bases.

The chain links TRBV6-5 to TRBJ1-1, with 7 nucleotides matching TRBD1. The CDR3 is 14 residues long. In germline, CDR1 is MNHEY, CDR2 SVGAGI. V lost 7 bases and J lost 7; bases outside the gene matches: 12. The CDR3 sequence: CASTFGQVGYEAFF. CDR3 coding DNA: TGTGCCAGCACCTTTGGACAGGTGGGGTATGAAGCTTTCTTT.

The CDR3 nucleotides read TGCGCCAGCAGCTTGGTATCGGAGGGCAATGAGCAGTTCTTC. Amino acids: CASSLVSEGNEQFF. The V gene is TRBV5-1, the J gene TRBJ2-1; D is possibly TRBD2 (6 bases). Germline CDR1 is SGHRS and CDR2 is YFSETQ. The CDR3 has 14 residues. The V end was cut by 0 bases, the J end by 6 bases, with 10 bases between.

The rearrangement joins TRBV2 to TRBJ1-4; 12 bases match TRBD1. CDR1 and CDR2 (germline): SNHLY, FYNNEI. The CDR3 loop spans 16 amino acids. Germline trimming cut 7 bases from V and 7 bases from J; bases unmatched to any gene: 10. In DNA, the CDR3 is TGTGCCAGCACCGCGGGACAGGGGGCTCGCGGTGAAAAACTGTTTTTT. It is translated as CASTAGQGARGEKLFF.

The chain recombines TRBV6-1 with TRBJ2-7; 9 bases are shared with TRBD1. J gave up 5 bases and V 8 bases, and 4 bases lay outside the gene matches. Germline V lookup: CDR1 MNHNS, CDR2 SASEGT. The CDR3 is made up of 12 amino acids. The CDR3 DNA follows: TGTGCCAGCGAACAGGGGGCGCACGAGCAGTACTTC. Translation gives CASEQGAHEQYF.

The V gene is TRBV11-2, the J gene TRBJ2-5; the match to TRBD1 covers 9 bases. The germline V gene encodes CDR1 SGHAT and CDR2 FQNNGV. V shed 5 bases and J 6 bases; nucleotides not matched to a gene: 7. The CDR3 has 14 residues. The CDR3 nucleotides read TGTGCCAGCAGCCTACGGACAGGGGAAAAGACCCAGTACTTC. Amino acid sequence: CASSLRTGEKTQYF.

This clone was picked up one time. The CDR3 sequence: CASSRQSGNRDQPQHF. Here the CDR3 DNA reads TGTGCCAGCTCCCGCCAGAGCGGGAATCGGGATCAGCCCCAGCATTTT. V and J are TRBV18 and TRBJ1-5; no clear D. This CDR3 is 16 amino acids long. Trimming shortened V by 6 bases and J by 5 bases, and 20 bases separated the two germline ends. CDR1 and CDR2 from the germline V gene are KGHSH and LQKENI.

This clone was detected only once. The chain carries TRBV19 and TRBJ1-2; D unclear. The V end lost 9 bases, the J end lost 1 base, and 15 bases lay between the germline ends. CDR1 LNHDA and CDR2 SQIVND come from the germline V gene (reference sequence). The CDR3 sequence is 14 residues long. The CDR3 sequence: CASTFIDRNYGYTF. CDR3 nucleotide sequence: TGTGCCAGCACTTTTATCGACCGTAACTATGGCTACACCTTC. Full variable domain (remainder filled in from reference TRBV19 and TRBJ1-2): DGGITQSPKYLFRKEGQNVTLSCEQNLNHDAMYWYRQDPGQGLRLIYYSQIVNDFQKGDIAEGYSVSREKKESFPLTVTSAQKNPTAFYLCASTFIDRNYGYTFGSGTRLTVV.

The rearrangement links TRBV6-1 to TRBJ1-2; D may be TRBD1 (6 bases). The germline gives CDR1 MNHNS, CDR2 SASEGT. V was trimmed by 7 bases and J by 7 bases, leaving 19 bases between them. The CDR3 loop spans 14 amino acids. The CDR3 loop is CASTPYGGAAGYTF. As DNA, the CDR3 is TGTGCCAGCACCCCCTATGGGGGGGCTGCTGGCTACACCTTC.

This clone was counted a single time. For the CDR3, the DNA is TGTGCCAGCAGGGACGGACAGGGGAGGACTTCACCCCTCCACTTT. Its protein is CASRDGQGRTSPLHF. The chain employs TRBV6-5 and TRBJ1-6, with 9 bases identical to TRBD1. This CDR3 spans 15 amino acids. Germline loops: CDR1 MNHEY, CDR2 SVGAGI. Germline trimming cut 6 bases from V and 9 bases from J; bases unmatched to any gene: 9.

J is TRBJ2-7 and V is TRBV28, with D perhaps TRBD1 (6 bases). Per germline, CDR1 MDHEN and CDR2 SYDVKM. V was shortened by 8 bases and J by 4 bases, with 15 bases between the two germline ends. There are 13 residues in the CDR3. The CDR3 DNA follows: TGTGCCAGCGTGGATAACAGGGAATACGAGCAGTACTTC. Encoded protein: CASVDNREYEQYF. The whole variable domain, filled in from reference TRBV28 and TRBJ2-7, reads DVKVTQSSRYLVKRTGEKVFLECVQDMDHENMFWYRQDPGLGLRLIYFSYDVKMKEKGDIPEGYSVSREKKERFSLILESASTNQTSMYLCASVDNREYEQYFGPGTRLTVT.

This sequence joins TRBV13 and TRBJ1-1; D may be TRBD1 (5 bases). The germline CDR1 and CDR2 sequences are PRHDT and FYEKMQ (reference sequence). The CDR3 consists of 14 residues. V lost 4 bases and J 4 bases, leaving 13 bases between the germline ends. The CDR3, as DNA: TGTGCCAGCAGCTGGGACTCCCAGGGCACTGAAGCTTTCTTT. This gives the protein CASSWDSQGTEAFF.

The V and J genes are TRBV10-1 and TRBJ2-2, with D perhaps being TRBD1 or TRBD2 (5 bases each). This CDR3 has 14 amino acids. With 5 bases removed from V and 4 bases from J, the gap between germline ends came to 11 bases. Per germline, CDR1 WNHNN and CDR2 SYGVQD (reference sequence). The CDR3 region is CASSSGRTTGELFF. DNA for the CDR3: TGCGCCAGCAGTTCGGGACGGACCACCGGGGAGCTGTTTTTT.

The chain has TRBV6-5 and TRBJ1-1; D is ambiguous. Trimming took off 7 bases at V and 11 bases at J, with 17 bases between the two ends. Germline V gene data show CDR1 as MNHEY and CDR2 as SVGAGI. There are 12 residues in the CDR3. CDR3 protein: CASKGVGEGAFF. CDR3 nucleotide sequence: TGTGCCAGCAAGGGAGTAGGTGAAGGGGCTTTCTTT.

The V gene is TRBV7-8, the J gene TRBJ2-1, with no clear D. The CDR3 extends over 15 amino acids. From germline, CDR1 is SGHVS and CDR2 FQNEAQ. The V end was cut by 2 bases, the J end by 0 bases, with 8 bases between. CDR3: CASSLRARSYNEQFF. The CDR3 region has the DNA TGTGCCAGCAGCTTACGGGCCCGCTCCTACAATGAGCAGTTCTTC.

This clone was seen just once. This chain uses TRBV7-6 with TRBJ1-1; D not certain. V dropped 4 bases and J dropped 0 bases, with 9 bases sitting between them. CDR3 length: 14 amino acids. CDR1 and CDR2 (germline): SGHVS, FNYEAQ. The CDR3: CASSSGRMNTEAFF. The CDR3 region has the DNA TGTGCCAGCAGCTCCGGACGGATGAACACTGAAGCTTTCTTT. Complete variable domain (other parts from reference TRBV7-6 and TRBJ1-1): GAGVSQSPRYKVTKRGQDVALRCDPISGHVSLYWYRQALGQGPEFLTYFNYEAQQDKSGLPNDRFSAERPEGSISTLTIQRTEQRDSAMYRCASSSGRMNTEAFFGQGTRLTVV.

The chain carries TRBV6-6 and TRBJ2-5; tentatively, D is TRBD2 (5 bases). This CDR3 contains 13 residues. The germline V gene encodes CDR1 MNHNY and CDR2 SVGAGI (reference sequence). The ends were cut back, 2 bases at V and 2 bases at J, with 6 bases in the middle. The CDR3 nucleotides read TGTGCCAGCAGTTACAGGGAGCAAGAGACCCAGTACTTC. It specifies CASSYREQETQYF.

This sequence joins TRBV6-1 and TRBJ1-2; D not certain. CDR1 MNHNS and CDR2 SASEGT come from the germline V gene. The length of the CDR3 is 13 residues. Trimming shortened V by 2 bases and J by 4 bases, and 8 bases separated the two germline ends. The CDR3 nucleotides are TGTGCCAGCAGTGAACCCGCCGGCTATGGCTACACCTTC. Amino acid sequence: CASSEPAGYGYTF.